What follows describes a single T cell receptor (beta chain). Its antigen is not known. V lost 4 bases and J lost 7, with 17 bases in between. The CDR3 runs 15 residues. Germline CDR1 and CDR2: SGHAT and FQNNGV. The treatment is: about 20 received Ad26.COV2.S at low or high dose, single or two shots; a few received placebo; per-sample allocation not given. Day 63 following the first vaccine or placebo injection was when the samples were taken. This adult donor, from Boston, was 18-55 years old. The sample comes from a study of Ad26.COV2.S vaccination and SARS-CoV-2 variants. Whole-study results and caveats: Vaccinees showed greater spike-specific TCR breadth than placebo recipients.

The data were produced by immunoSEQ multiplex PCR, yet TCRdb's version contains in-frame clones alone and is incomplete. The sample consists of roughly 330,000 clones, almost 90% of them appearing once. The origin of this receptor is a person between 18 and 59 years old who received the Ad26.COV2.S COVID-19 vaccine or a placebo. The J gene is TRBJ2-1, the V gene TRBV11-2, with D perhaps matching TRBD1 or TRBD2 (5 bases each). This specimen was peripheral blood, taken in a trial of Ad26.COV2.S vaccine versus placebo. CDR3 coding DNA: TGTGCCAGCAGCTCCCCCGGGACCCTTGGAAATGAGCAGTTCTTC. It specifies CASSSPGTLGNEQFF.